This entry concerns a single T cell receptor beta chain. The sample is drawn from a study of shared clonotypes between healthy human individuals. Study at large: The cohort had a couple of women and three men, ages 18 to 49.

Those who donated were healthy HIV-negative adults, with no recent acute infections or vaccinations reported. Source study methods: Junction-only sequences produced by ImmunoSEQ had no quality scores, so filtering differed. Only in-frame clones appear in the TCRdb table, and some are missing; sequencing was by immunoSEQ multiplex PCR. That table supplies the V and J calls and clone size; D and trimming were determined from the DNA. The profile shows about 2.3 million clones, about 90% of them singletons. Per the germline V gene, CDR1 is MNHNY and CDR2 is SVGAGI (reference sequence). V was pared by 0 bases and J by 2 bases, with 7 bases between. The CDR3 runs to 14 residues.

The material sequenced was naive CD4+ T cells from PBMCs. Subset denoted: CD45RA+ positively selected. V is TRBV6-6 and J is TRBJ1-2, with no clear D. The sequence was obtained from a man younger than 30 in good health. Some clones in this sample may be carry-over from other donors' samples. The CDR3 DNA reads TGTGCCAGCAGTTACTCGTTAGGGAACTATGGCTACACCTTC. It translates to CASSYSLGNYGYTF.